This T cell receptor beta chain was sequenced for a study of CD8+ T cells in alopecia areata. Study-level background: Tofacitinib therapy took 6 to 18 months; 6 months off drug came after. Findings of the study overall: In scalp and blood during tofacitinib, many expanded lesional clones persisted.

Trimming pared 5 bases from V and 5 bases from J, leaving 13 bases between. CDR3 size: 13 residues. Germline CDR1 and CDR2: GTSNPN and SVGIG (reference sequence). Following extraction, RNA underwent reverse transcription to cDNA, which served as the sequencing template. Profiling relied on immunoSEQ multiplex PCR, and the TCRdb table lists in-frame clones only, not all of them. Of approximately 210,000 clones in the sample, 64% were seen once. As to treatment: oral pan-JAK inhibitor, 5-10 mg twice daily. In the case of this clone: Its antigen is as yet unknown.

The clonotype comes from a human donor with alopecia areata. Sequenced material: CD4+ T cells sorted from blood, taken at week 4, from a patient treated with tofacitinib. The chain has TRBV30 and TRBJ1-5, with a weak D call TRBD1 (5 bases). The CDR3 spells CAWSQGGDQPQHF. The CDR3 DNA reads TGTGCCTGGTCCCAGGGAGGGGATCAGCCCCAGCATTTT.